One T cell receptor (beta chain) is described in this entry. What it recognizes is unknown. Sequencing was limited to surgery cases with top T cell transcript signatures in brain tissue. At least one anti-epileptic drug was given before surgery. This record comes from a study of brain T cells in children with intractable seizures. Study-wide findings and caveats: Pre- and post-surgery blood differed in depth, so pre-surgery absences may be undersampling.

Deletions cut 5 bases from V and 0 bases from J, with 17 bases between. CDR1 and CDR2 from the germline V gene are SGHTA and FQGNSA. CDR3 size: 17 residues. This table comes from immunoSEQ multiplex PCR, and its TCRdb copy is limited to in-frame clones, with some not included. The repertoire holds around 70,000 clones, with more than 85% as singletons. The sequencing used peripheral blood, collected at surgery. The TCR originated in a boy in the first two years of life with tuberous sclerosis and intractable seizures. The J gene is TRBJ2-1, the V gene TRBV7-2, with TRBD1 as a possible D gene (6 bases). The CDR3 loop is CASSLINREISYNEQFF. The CDR3 DNA is TGTGCCAGCAGCCTAATTAACAGGGAAATCTCCTACAATGAGCAGTTCTTC.